Listed below are T cell receptor beta chains from one sample, sequenced in a study of shared clonotypes between healthy human individuals. TCRdb's table, derived via immunoSEQ multiplex PCR, lists solely in-frame clones and lacks some. Altogether about 2.4 million clones are present, 80% to 95% being singletons, with the ten largest covering around 0.37%. Sequenced sample: naive CD4+ T cells from PBMCs. Source of these receptors: a man between 18 and 29 years old in good health. Some clones in this sample may be carry-over from other donors' samples. Each CDR3 is given with its conserved first and last residue. D genes are given only for firm matches. Some rows mark clone size as missing; the rest say once, few, many or name a class of expanded clone.

V gene: TRBV6-4; clone size: NA; D gene: NA; J gene: TRBJ2-3; CDR3 protein: CASSERDTQYF; CDR3 DNA: TGTGCCAGCAGTGAACGGGATACGCAGTATTTT
V gene: TRBV4-3; clone size: once; D gene: NA; J gene: TRBJ2-1; CDR3 protein: CASSQDIGTRVSQFF; CDR3 DNA: TGCGCCAGCAGCCAAGATATAGGGACCCGGGTTTCGCAGTTCTTC
V gene: TRBV5-1; clone size: NA; D gene: TRBD2; J gene: TRBJ2-7; CDR3 protein: CASSLTSGRNEQYF; CDR3 DNA: TGCGCCAGCAGCCTGACTAGCGGGAGGAACGAGCAGTACTTC
V gene: TRBV11-2; clone size: NA; D gene: NA; J gene: TRBJ1-1; CDR3 protein: CASSLVWGNTEAFF; CDR3 DNA: TGTGCCAGCAGCTTAGTGTGGGGAAACACTGAAGCTTTCTTT
V gene: TRBV18; clone size: NA; D gene: NA; J gene: TRBJ2-7; CDR3 protein: CASSPQDYEQYF; CDR3 DNA: TGTGCCAGCTCACCCCAGGACTACGAGCAGTACTTC
V gene: TRBV29-1; clone size: NA; D gene: TRBD1; J gene: TRBJ2-1; CDR3 protein: CSVEAGQGADEQFF; CDR3 DNA: TGCAGCGTAGAAGCGGGACAGGGGGCAGATGAGCAGTTCTTC
V gene: TRBV19; clone size: NA; D gene: TRBD2; J gene: TRBJ2-7; CDR3 protein: CASSFRREGSYEQYF; CDR3 DNA: TGTGCCAGTAGTTTTCGGCGGGAGGGATCCTACGAGCAGTACTTC
V gene: TRBV27; clone size: NA; D gene: NA; J gene: TRBJ2-3; CDR3 protein: CASSLSTGPTQYF; CDR3 DNA: TGTGCCAGCAGTTTATCGACGGGCCCTACGCAGTATTTT
V gene: TRBV5-4; clone size: NA; D gene: TRBD1; J gene: TRBJ2-3; CDR3 protein: CASSHPGQGRTDTQYF; CDR3 DNA: TGTGCCAGCAGCCACCCGGGACAGGGGCGCACAGATACGCAGTATTTT
V gene: TRBV14; clone size: NA; D gene: NA; J gene: TRBJ1-2; CDR3 protein: CASSQEQFYGYTF; CDR3 DNA: TGTGCCAGCAGCCAAGAACAGTTCTATGGCTACACCTTC